This T cell receptor (beta chain) was sequenced for a study of radiation and T cells in renal cell carcinoma. Study-level findings and limits: In blood, top tumor clones expanded by 2 weeks, shrinking by 4.

About this clone itself: Its cognate antigen is unknown.

The protocol was immunoSEQ multiplex PCR, while the TCRdb copy is restricted to in-frame clones and leaves out a portion. This table holds about 43,000 clones, about 82% found once. Stated time point: blood 4 weeks post-SBRT, at nephrectomy. The treatment was: 15 Gy SBRT to primary tumor, nephrectomy 4 weeks later. The trim removed 4 bases at V and 3 bases at J, leaving 11 bases unmatched. CDR3 length equals 17 residues. Per germline, CDR1 SGHRS and CDR2 YFSETQ. This TCR was sampled from a woman aged 70-85 years with renal cell carcinoma. Sequencing was performed on blood, taken from a patient whose treatment included radiotherapy and nephrectomy. This rearrangement joins TRBV5-1 to TRBJ1-4; 8 bases align to TRBD1. CDR3 in amino acids: CASSLTGGINANEKLFF. For the CDR3, the DNA is TGCGCCAGCAGCCTAACAGGGGGGATTAATGCTAATGAAAAACTGTTTTTT.